This section outlines one T cell receptor beta chain sequence together with its context. The antigen is not known. The PCR ran on 60 Vbeta and 13 Jbeta primers. In the authors' workflow: Roughly 11 million shared chains were among the about 80 million unique TCR beta chains that a later analysis counted. TCRdb's table, derived via immunoSEQ multiplex PCR, lists solely in-frame clones and lacks some. The V and J calls and clone size come from that table; D and trimming were worked out from the DNA. The sample has around 200,000 clones, about three quarters seen once. This CDR3 comprises 16 residues. Germline values: CDR1 MGHRA, CDR2 YSYEKL. Between the trimmed V and J ends, which lost 1 base and 3 bases, there was a span of 12 bases. The data stem from a study of cytomegalovirus exposure and HLA in healthy donors. The overall study: Sequencing of about 179 million T cells in an earlier analysis found 90 million to 120 million unique TCR beta sequences. Study conclusions and caveats: The sole available immune exposure information was CMV serostatus.

Sequencing input: PBMCs. The chain joins TRBV4-1 to TRBJ1-4; possible D gene TRBD1, 5 bases. This receptor was identified in a female donor in good health and CMV-seronegative. The CDR3 DNA follows: TGCGCCAGCAGCCAAGCCCTTGGGGGGGCTAATGAAAAACTGTTTTTT. It yields the protein CASSQALGGANEKLFF.